Listed below are T cell receptor beta chains from one sample, sequenced in a study of blood T cell repertoires in COVID-19. Assay used: immunoSEQ multiplex PCR; TCRdb lists only in-frame clones, some missing. The repertoire has 330,000 or so clones, roughly 87% of them found once; the top ten carry almost 3%. Input material: PBMCs or T cells enriched from blood (not recorded which). The source of these receptors is a woman aged 25 to 39 who had recovered from COVID-19. CDR3s include the opening cysteine and the closing phenylalanine or tryptophan. The D gene is left open where the match is weak. Not all rows give a size; the values are once, few, many and, for expanded clones, a class.

D | J | size | V | CDR3 | DNA
. | TRBJ2-7 | . | TRBV6-1 | CASSEARGAPLSYEQYF | TGTGCCAGCAGTGAAGCCAGGGGCGCCCCCCTCTCCTACGAGCAGTACTTC
TRBD2 | TRBJ2-7 | . | TRBV3-1/TRBV3-2 | CASGFSGSYEQYF | TGTGCCAGCGGCTTTAGCGGGAGCTACGAGCAGTACTTC
. | TRBJ2-5 | . | TRBV5-1 | CASSLTPQETQYF | TGCGCCAGCAGCTTGACTCCTCAAGAGACCCAGTACTTC
. | TRBJ1-1 | once | TRBV6-5 | CASRPGHLNTEAFF | TGTGCCAGCAGGCCGGGACACCTGAACACTGAAGCTTTCTTT
. | TRBJ1-1 | . | TRBV19 | CATLRGAEAFF | TGTGCCACCCTCCGGGGGGCTGAAGCTTTCTTT
. | TRBJ2-3 | . | TRBV5-1 | CASRIATDTQYF | TGCGCCAGCAGGATAGCCACAGATACGCAGTATTTT
TRBD2 | TRBJ2-2 | . | TRBV19 | CASSIILAGGMINTGELFF | TGTGCCAGTAGTATCATCCTAGCGGGAGGGATGATAAACACCGGGGAGCTGTTTTTT
TRBD1 | TRBJ2-1 | . | TRBV10-3 | CAVTTGDEDEQFF | TGTGCCGTTACCACAGGGGATGAGGATGAGCAGTTCTTC
. | TRBJ2-3 | few | TRBV5-1 | CASSLYRETDTQYF | TGCGCCAGCAGCTTGTACAGGGAGACAGATACGCAGTATTTT
TRBD1 | TRBJ1-6 | . | TRBV7-3 | CASSLDRAGSPLHF | TGTGCCAGCAGCTTAGACAGGGCAGGCTCACCCCTCCACTTT
TRBD1 | TRBJ1-6 | . | TRBV30 | CAWSGQGDSPLHF | TGTGCCTGGAGCGGACAGGGGGATTCACCCCTCCACTTT
. | TRBJ1-2 | . | TRBV3-1/TRBV3-2 | CASSQWQGQYGYTF | TGTGCCAGCAGCCAATGGCAGGGTCAATATGGCTACACCTTC
TRBD1 | TRBJ1-6 | few | TRBV27 | CASSLGQGAFYSPLHF | TGTGCCAGCAGTTTAGGACAGGGGGCTTTTTATTCACCCCTCCACTTT
. | TRBJ1-6 | . | TRBV6-5 | CASRNPGRGSPLHF | TGTGCCAGCAGGAATCCCGGGAGGGGTTCACCCCTCCACTTT
. | TRBJ2-3 | . | TRBV19 | CASSIGRTSTDTQYF | TGTGCCAGTAGTATAGGCAGGACTAGCACAGATACGCAGTATTTT
. | TRBJ1-4 | . | TRBV27 | CASSPGRGREKLFF | TGTGCCAGCAGCCCGGGGAGGGGACGAGAAAAACTGTTTTTT
. | TRBJ1-1 | . | TRBV5-1 | CASSLVVGADTEAFF | TGCGCCAGCAGCTTGGTTGTGGGGGCTGATACTGAAGCTTTCTTT
. | TRBJ1-6 | . | TRBV19 | CASSISGSSYNSPLHF | TGTGCCAGTAGTATAAGCGGGAGCTCCTATAATTCACCCCTCCACTTT
. | TRBJ1-3 | . | TRBV19 | CASSIVFDSSGNTIYF | TGTGCCAGTAGTATAGTCTTTGACAGCTCTGGAAACACCATATATTTT
TRBD1 | TRBJ1-1 | few | TRBV11-1 | CASSLGGRGQGEAFF | TGTGCCAGCAGCCTCGGGGGCAGGGGGCAAGGTGAAGCTTTCTTT